This passage covers 4 T cell receptor beta chains from one sample sequenced in a study of Ad26.COV2.S vaccination and SARS-CoV-2 variants. Libraries were prepared by immunoSEQ multiplex PCR; TCRdb keeps only in-frame clonotypes and omits some of them. The sample carries around 270,000 clones, around 88% recorded once. Treatment meaning: 19 received Ad26.COV2.S at low or high dose, single or two shots; 5 received placebo; per-sample allocation not given. Vaccine and placebo recipients were sampled on day 63 after the first injection. The input for sequencing was peripheral blood, taken in a trial of Ad26.COV2.S vaccine versus placebo. The receptors derive from a person aged 18-65 years who received the Ad26.COV2.S COVID-19 vaccine or a placebo.

In this sample, this clone turned up once. The V gene is TRBV4-1, the J gene TRBJ2-3, with 14 bases that match TRBD2. Germline V CDR1 and CDR2: MGHRA, YSYEKL. The CDR3 contains 18 residues. After removal of 8 bases from V and 2 bases from J, the junction contained 12 bases not matched to a gene. CDR3 sequence reads: CASAGTSGGSGPTDTQYF. CDR3 DNA sequence: TGCGCCAGCGCCGGGACTAGCGGGGGTTCTGGTCCCACAGATACGCAGTATTTT.

V usage is TRBV3-1 (or the pseudogene TRBV3-2) and J usage is TRBJ2-7; D is ambiguous. Germline assignment: CDR1 LGHDT and CDR2 YNNKEL (reference sequence). Deletions cut 2 bases from V and 7 bases from J, with 18 bases between. CDR3 length: 15 amino acids. The CDR3 sequence: CASSQNTPLGGEQYF. The CDR3 DNA reads TGTGCCAGCAGCCAAAATACACCCCTCGGCGGAGAGCAGTACTTC.

The chain has TRBV18 and TRBJ2-1; the match to TRBD1 covers 10 bases. The CDR3 contains 16 residues. Looked up from germline, CDR1 is KGHSH and CDR2 is LQKENI. V shed 4 bases and J 0 bases; nucleotides not matched to a gene: 3. In nucleotides, the CDR3 is TGTGCCAGCTCACTGGACAGGGGGAGCTCCTACAATGAGCAGTTCTTC. Protein sequence: CASSLDRGSSYNEQFF.

This clone has just one count. The V and J genes are TRBV6-5 and TRBJ1-2, with 9 bases aligning to TRBD1. Germline loops: CDR1 MNHEY, CDR2 SVGAGI. V gave up 2 bases and J gave up 2 bases; unmatched junction bases: 6. The CDR3 totals 16 residues. The CDR3 region has the DNA TGTGCCAGCAGTTACCTCACAGGGGGCGGAAACTATGGCTACACCTTC. It encodes CASSYLTGGGNYGYTF.